This T cell receptor beta chain was observed in a study of cytomegalovirus exposure and HLA in healthy donors. A word on this clone: The target antigen is unknown.

Measured with immunoSEQ multiplex PCR; TCRdb has only the in-frame clones, and not every one. The table includes 190,000 or so clones, roughly 84% detected once. Study findings and constraints: Among TCR beta chains, those listed as cytomegalovirus-associated numbered more than 150. It was confirmed in vitro that a few of the CMV-associated chains were specific for CMV antigens. First-cohort TCR clusters were later found to tend to co-occur in the 120 or so validation repertoires.

Sequenced: PBMCs. The clonotype comes from a young woman in good health and CMV-seropositive.

The CDR3 coding sequence is TGTGCCAGTAGTGCGCGGGCTCTCTCTGGGGCCAACGTCCTGACTTTC. It translates to CASSARALSGANVLTF. V is TRBV19 and J is TRBJ2-6; D possibly corresponds to TRBD2 (5 bases). V lost 5 bases and J 0 bases, leaving 11 bases between the germline ends. The CDR3 loop spans 16 amino acids. CDR1 and CDR2 from the germline V gene are LNHDA and SQIVND (reference sequence).